These T cell receptor beta chains were read from a single sample in a study of tumor and adjacent non-tumor tissue in lung cancer. TCRdb passed the multiplex PCR reads through MiXCR, listing each CDR3 protein once. The repertoire has about 98,000 distinct CDR3 sequences, about 80% of them found once; the top ten carry roughly 29%. Sequenced: distant non-tumor lung tissue. These receptors all come from a man aged 55 to 70 with small cell lung cancer. Both conserved end residues are part of each CDR3. Fields, in order: D gene, clone size, J gene, V gene, CDR3 protein, CDR3 DNA. A D gene is named only where the DNA matches it firmly. Size is omitted from some rows. Given values are once, few, many or a class for expanded clones.

d_call: TRBD2; clone_size: -; j_call: TRBJ2-1; v_call: TRBV11-2; cdr3_aa: CACSLERLALNEHFF; cdr3_nt: TGTGCCTGCAGCTTGGAGAGACTAGCACTCAATGAGCACTTCTTC
d_call: -; clone_size: -; j_call: TRBJ1-2; v_call: TRBV20-1; cdr3_aa: CSAKIDYDYTF; cdr3_nt: TGCAGTGCTAAAATCGACTATGACTATACCTTC
d_call: -; clone_size: -; j_call: TRBJ2-7; v_call: TRBV28; cdr3_aa: CAGRNPQGDEQYF; cdr3_nt: TGTGCCGGGCGAAACCCCCAGGGCGACGAGCAGTACTTC
d_call: -; clone_size: once; j_call: TRBJ2-5; v_call: TRBV5-1; cdr3_aa: CDSSRDGLQETQYF; cdr3_nt: TGCGACAGCAGCAGGGACGGGCTCCAAGAGACACAGTACTTC
d_call: -; clone_size: -; j_call: TRBJ1-1; v_call: TRBV29-1; cdr3_aa: CSLKGPMNTETFF; cdr3_nt: TGCAGCCTTAAAGGACCTATGAACACTGAAACTTTCTTT
d_call: TRBD1; clone_size: -; j_call: TRBJ2-2; v_call: TRBV4-1; cdr3_aa: CASSQEGQGISGEQFF; cdr3_nt: TGTGCCAGCAGCCAAGAAGGACAGGGGATTTCCGGGGAGCAGTTTTTT
d_call: -; clone_size: -; j_call: TRBJ2-7; v_call: TRBV6-2/TRBV6-3; cdr3_aa: CPTIRGGGSYEQYF; cdr3_nt: TGTCCCACTATCCGAGGGGGGGGCTCCTACGAGCAGTACTTC
d_call: TRBD2; clone_size: once; j_call: TRBJ2-7; v_call: TRBV6-1; cdr3_aa: CASSTHTWTSVSWQYF; cdr3_nt: TGTGCCAGCAGTACACACACCTGGACTAGTGTCTCTTGGCAGTACTTC
d_call: TRBD1; clone_size: -; j_call: TRBJ2-7; v_call: TRBV11-3; cdr3_aa: CASSPGTGKREQYF; cdr3_nt: TGTGCCAGCAGCCCCGGGACAGGTAAACGCGAGCAGTACTTC
d_call: -; clone_size: -; j_call: TRBJ1-1; v_call: TRBV29-1; cdr3_aa: CSVCEEAFF; cdr3_nt: TGCAGCGTTTGCGAGGAAGCTTTCTTT
d_call: -; clone_size: -; j_call: TRBJ2-2; v_call: TRBV6-6; cdr3_aa: CASSSSNIGELFF; cdr3_nt: TGTGCCAGTAGTTCTTCGAACATCGGGGAGCTGTTTTTT
d_call: TRBD1; clone_size: -; j_call: TRBJ2-5; v_call: TRBV7-8; cdr3_aa: CASSLDRGNTQYF; cdr3_nt: TGTGCCAGCAGCTTGGACAGGGGGAACACCCAGTACTTC
d_call: -; clone_size: -; j_call: TRBJ2-1; v_call: TRBV4-2; cdr3_aa: CATSPGCDSDNEQFF; cdr3_nt: TGTGCCACCAGCCCAGGCTGTGACTCAGACAATGAGCAGTTCTTC
d_call: -; clone_size: many; j_call: TRBJ2-3; v_call: TRBV6-1; cdr3_aa: CASSEALMGSATTDTQYF; cdr3_nt: TGTGCCAGCAGTGAAGCATTAATGGGTTCTGCGACTACAGATACGCAGTATTTT
d_call: -; clone_size: -; j_call: TRBJ2-1; v_call: TRBV12-3/TRBV12-4; cdr3_aa: CASSLSGTYNEEFF; cdr3_nt: TGTGCCAGCAGTTTGAGTGGGACCTACAATGAGGAATTCTTC
d_call: -; clone_size: few; j_call: TRBJ1-2; v_call: TRBV6-5; cdr3_aa: CASRSNERDAGYTF; cdr3_nt: TGTGCTAGCAGATCTAACGAGAGGGACGCTGGCTACACCTTC
d_call: -; clone_size: -; j_call: TRBJ2-7; v_call: TRBV20-1; cdr3_aa: CSPWRGDEQYF; cdr3_nt: TGCAGTCCTTGGCGGGGCGACGAACAGTACTTC
d_call: TRBD2; clone_size: once; j_call: TRBJ2-7; v_call: TRBV6-1; cdr3_aa: CVSSARGGLDSYEQYF; cdr3_nt: TGTGTCAGCAGTGCCCGGGGGGGACTGGATTCCTATGAGCAATACTTC
d_call: -; clone_size: many; j_call: TRBJ2-4; v_call: TRBV28; cdr3_aa: CASSSTGLRIQYF; cdr3_nt: TGTGCCAGCAGTTCAACAGGGTTGCGCATTCAGTACTTC
d_call: -; clone_size: -; j_call: TRBJ2-7; v_call: TRBV29-1; cdr3_aa: CSVEGKAGGEQYF; cdr3_nt: TGCAGCGTTGAAGGGAAGGCTGGAGGCGAGCAGTACTTC
d_call: TRBD1; clone_size: many; j_call: TRBJ1-3; v_call: TRBV12-3/TRBV12-4; cdr3_aa: CASRGQGLNTIYF; cdr3_nt: TGTGCCAGCAGGGGACAGGGTCTAAACACCATATATTTT
d_call: TRBD2; clone_size: many; j_call: TRBJ2-7; v_call: TRBV4-1; cdr3_aa: CASSQAPSGLALEQYF; cdr3_nt: TGCGCCAGCAGCCAAGCCCCATCTGGACTAGCTCTCGAGCAGTACTTC
d_call: -; clone_size: -; j_call: TRBJ2-1; v_call: TRBV28; cdr3_aa: CATRNSDDGEQFF; cdr3_nt: TGTGCCACCAGGAATAGCGACGATGGGGAGCAGTTCTTC
d_call: -; clone_size: -; j_call: TRBJ2-3; v_call: TRBV10-2; cdr3_aa: CASNHTDTRYF; cdr3_nt: TGCGCCAGCAACCACACAGATACGCGGTATTTT
d_call: TRBD2; clone_size: -; j_call: TRBJ2-3; v_call: TRBV11-2; cdr3_aa: CASSFLAGGVQQYF; cdr3_nt: TGTGCCAGCAGCTTTCTAGCGGGGGGCGTTCAGCAGTATTTT
d_call: TRBD2; clone_size: -; j_call: TRBJ2-1; v_call: TRBV29-1; cdr3_aa: CIGVPLRGYYNKQFF; cdr3_nt: TGCATCGGAGTTCCGTTGCGGGGGTATTACAATAAGCAGTTCTTC
d_call: -; clone_size: few; j_call: TRBJ2-4; v_call: TRBV15; cdr3_aa: CATSRDHQDAIQYF; cdr3_nt: TGTGCCACCAGCAGAGATCATCAGGACGCCATTCAGTACTTC
d_call: -; clone_size: -; j_call: TRBJ2-7; v_call: TRBV12-3/TRBV12-4; cdr3_aa: CASSLTEGGYEEYF; cdr3_nt: TGTGCCAGCAGTTTAACAGAGGGGGGGTACGAGGAGTACTTC
d_call: TRBD2; clone_size: -; j_call: TRBJ2-1; v_call: TRBV4-1; cdr3_aa: CASSQDAGASYNVQFF; cdr3_nt: TGCGCCAGCAGCCAAGACGCGGGAGCATCCTACAATGTGCAGTTCTTT
d_call: TRBD2; clone_size: -; j_call: TRBJ2-5; v_call: TRBV12-3/TRBV12-4; cdr3_aa: CASSPYSGGRGTQYF; cdr3_nt: TGTGCCAGCAGTCCGTATAGCGGGGGACGAGGGACCCAGTACTTC
d_call: -; clone_size: many; j_call: TRBJ1-3; v_call: TRBV12-3/TRBV12-4; cdr3_aa: CASSLFLGYSGNTIYF; cdr3_nt: TGTGCCAGCAGTTTATTTCTCGGTTATTCTGGAAACACCATATATTTT
d_call: TRBD1; clone_size: -; j_call: TRBJ1-4; v_call: TRBV29-1; cdr3_aa: CSVGTGGFKSEKLLF; cdr3_nt: TGCAGTGTGGGGACAGGGGGCTTTAAGAGTGAAAAACTGTTATTT
d_call: TRBD2; clone_size: many; j_call: TRBJ2-5; v_call: TRBV20-1; cdr3_aa: CSARARDPGGETQYF; cdr3_nt: TGCAGTGCTAGAGCTCGGGACCCGGGAGGAGAGACCCAGTACTTC
d_call: -; clone_size: -; j_call: TRBJ2-1; v_call: TRBV4-2; cdr3_aa: CFSSQDFRGEQFF; cdr3_nt: TGTTTCAGCAGCCAAGATTTCCGCGGTGAGCAGTTCTTC
d_call: TRBD2; clone_size: -; j_call: TRBJ2-2; v_call: TRBV4-1; cdr3_aa: CASSSGGVYNGELFF; cdr3_nt: TGCGCCAGCAGCAGCGGGGGGGTCTATAACGGGGAGCTGTTTTTT
d_call: -; clone_size: -; j_call: TRBJ2-1; v_call: TRBV11-2; cdr3_aa: CASNLTGADHNEQFF; cdr3_nt: TGTGCCAGCAACTTAACGGGAGCGGACCACAATGAGCAGTTCTTC
d_call: -; clone_size: -; j_call: TRBJ2-5; v_call: TRBV12-3/TRBV12-4; cdr3_aa: CASNSQTGETHYF; cdr3_nt: TGTGCCAGCAATTCTCAAACCGGGGAGACCCATTACTTC
d_call: TRBD2; clone_size: few; j_call: TRBJ2-1; v_call: TRBV24-1; cdr3_aa: CATSDQLAGWLNEQSF; cdr3_nt: TGTGCCACCAGTGATCAACTAGCGGGATGGCTCAATGAGCAGTCCTTC
d_call: -; clone_size: -; j_call: TRBJ1-1; v_call: TRBV11-2; cdr3_aa: CASSLVRGVAFF; cdr3_nt: TGTGCCAGCAGCTTAGTCAGAGGAGTGGCTTTCTTT
d_call: -; clone_size: many; j_call: TRBJ2-3; v_call: TRBV4-2; cdr3_aa: CASSQEGQGIDTQYF; cdr3_nt: TGTGCCAGCAGCCAAGAAGGGCAGGGAATAGATACGCAGTATTTT
d_call: TRBD1; clone_size: -; j_call: TRBJ1-6; v_call: TRBV11-3; cdr3_aa: CARSQQRDRVSTRINSPLHF; cdr3_nt: TGTGCCAGGAGCCAGCAGCGGGACAGGGTCTCCACTCGAATAAATTCACCCCTCCACTTT
d_call: TRBD2; clone_size: once; j_call: TRBJ2-1; v_call: TRBV6-5; cdr3_aa: CASTYSIWGLADNEESF; cdr3_nt: TGTGCCAGCACTTACTCGATCTGGGGACTAGCGGACAATGAGGAGTCCTTC
d_call: -; clone_size: many; j_call: TRBJ1-4; v_call: TRBV6-2/TRBV6-3; cdr3_aa: CASRLDSVYEKLFF; cdr3_nt: TGTGCCAGCAGACTTGACAGCGTCTATGAAAAACTGTTTTTT
d_call: -; clone_size: -; j_call: TRBJ2-1; v_call: TRBV11-1; cdr3_aa: CASSSESRTNGNDNEQFF; cdr3_nt: TGTGCCAGCAGCTCAGAATCGAGGACTAACGGGAATGATAATGAGCAGTTCTTC
d_call: TRBD1; clone_size: -; j_call: TRBJ1-6; v_call: TRBV6-5; cdr3_aa: CASTPGTAASSLHF; cdr3_nt: TGTGCTAGCACCCCCGGGACAGCGGCTTCATCCCTCCACTTT
d_call: -; clone_size: -; j_call: TRBJ2-1; v_call: TRBV10-3; cdr3_aa: CTIRGTGINEQFF; cdr3_nt: TGTACTATCAGGGGAACAGGGATTAATGAGCAGTTCTTC
d_call: -; clone_size: few; j_call: TRBJ2-1; v_call: TRBV28; cdr3_aa: CASSFTGRNKQFF; cdr3_nt: TGTGCCAGCAGTTTTACAGGGAGGAATAAGCAGTTCTTC
d_call: -; clone_size: medium-sized; j_call: TRBJ1-5; v_call: TRBV4-2; cdr3_aa: CASSQEHGNQPQHF; cdr3_nt: TGTGCCAGCAGCCAAGAGCACGGGAATCAGCCCCAGCATTTT
d_call: TRBD2; clone_size: -; j_call: TRBJ2-1; v_call: TRBV24-1; cdr3_aa: CATRKLTGGRDSYNEQFF; cdr3_nt: TGTGCCACCAGGAAACTAACGGGAGGCCGCGACTCCTACAATGAGCAGTTCTTC
d_call: TRBD2; clone_size: -; j_call: TRBJ2-1; v_call: TRBV10-2; cdr3_aa: CAIRLAGEGNGQFF; cdr3_nt: TGCGCCATCCGGCTAGCGGGAGAGGGCAATGGGCAGTTCTTC
d_call: TRBD2; clone_size: once; j_call: TRBJ2-1; v_call: TRBV11-1; cdr3_aa: CVGSLALAANNEQFF; cdr3_nt: TGTGTCGGTAGCTTAGCGCTAGCGGCAAACAATGAGCAGTTCTTC
d_call: TRBD1; clone_size: -; j_call: TRBJ2-5; v_call: TRBV12-3/TRBV12-4; cdr3_aa: CASSLKDREENQYF; cdr3_nt: TGTGCCAGCAGTTTAAAGGACAGGGAAGAAAACCAATACTTC
d_call: -; clone_size: -; j_call: TRBJ2-2; v_call: TRBV6-2/TRBV6-3; cdr3_aa: CASSYPLGATGDVFF; cdr3_nt: TGTGCCAGCAGTTACCCCTTGGGAGCCACCGGGGATGTGTTTTTT
d_call: -; clone_size: -; j_call: TRBJ1-2; v_call: TRBV4-1; cdr3_aa: CASSPPGQINYGYAF; cdr3_nt: TGCGCCAGCAGCCCTCCCGGACAGATAAACTATGGCTATGCCTTC
d_call: -; clone_size: -; j_call: TRBJ1-1; v_call: TRBV9; cdr3_aa: CASSVDTGFTETFF; cdr3_nt: TGTGCTAGCAGCGTAGATACAGGGTTCACTGAAACTTTCTTT
d_call: -; clone_size: -; j_call: TRBJ2-3; v_call: TRBV11-3; cdr3_aa: CASIPSSGGTDMQYF; cdr3_nt: TGTGCCAGCATCCCCTCTTCCGGGGGGACAGATATGCAGTATTTT
d_call: -; clone_size: -; j_call: TRBJ2-5; v_call: TRBV11-2; cdr3_aa: CGRSFNSKETQYF; cdr3_nt: TGTGGCAGGAGCTTTAATAGTAAAGAGACCCAGTACTTC
d_call: TRBD1; clone_size: once; j_call: TRBJ1-5; v_call: TRBV7-9; cdr3_aa: CASNRQGSNQPQHF; cdr3_nt: TGCGCCAGCAACCGACAGGGCAGCAATCAGCCCCAGCATTTT
d_call: -; clone_size: once; j_call: TRBJ2-7; v_call: TRBV4-2; cdr3_aa: CASSQDWGVKWGQYF; cdr3_nt: TGTGCCAGTAGCCAAGATTGGGGGGTGAAATGGGGGCAGTACTTC
d_call: -; clone_size: -; j_call: TRBJ2-2; v_call: TRBV4-2; cdr3_aa: CASSQDLWANTGKLFF; cdr3_nt: TGTGCCAGCAGCCAAGATCTGTGGGCCAACACTGGGAAACTGTTTTTT